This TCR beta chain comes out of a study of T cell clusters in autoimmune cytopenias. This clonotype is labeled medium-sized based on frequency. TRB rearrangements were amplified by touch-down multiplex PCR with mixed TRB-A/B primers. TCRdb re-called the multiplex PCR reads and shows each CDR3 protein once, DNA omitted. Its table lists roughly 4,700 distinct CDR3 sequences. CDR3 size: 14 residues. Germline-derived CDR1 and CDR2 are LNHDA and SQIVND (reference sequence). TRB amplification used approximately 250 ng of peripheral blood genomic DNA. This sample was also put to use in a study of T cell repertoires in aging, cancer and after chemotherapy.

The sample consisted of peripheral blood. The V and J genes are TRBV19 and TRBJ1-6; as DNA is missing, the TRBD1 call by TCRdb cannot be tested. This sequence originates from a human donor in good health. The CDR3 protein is CASTLTGEGSPLHF.